This TCR beta chain was captured in a study of stem cell transplantation in POMP-related autoinflammatory disease. As for the study in general: Defective thymoproteasomes were hypothesized to impair CD8+ T-cell positive selection.

Libraries were prepared by immunoSEQ multiplex PCR; TCRdb keeps only in-frame clonotypes and omits some of them. This sample has 9,100 or so clones; roughly three quarters occur once, and the top ten carry around 4.6%. The germline CDR1 and CDR2 sequences are LNHDA and SQIVND (reference sequence). The CDR3 is made up of 15 amino acids. V was clipped by 8 bases and J by 6 bases; unmatched bases: 14. The sequence came from a human patient with POMP-related autoinflammation and immune dysregulation (PRAID). Some T cells may have come from the graft donor. The genes are TRBV19 and TRBJ2-7; TRBD1 matches at 9 bases. The sample here was CD4+ T cells from PBMCs, taken after stem cell transplantation. The CDR3 DNA reads as TGTGCCAGTGGAAGAAAGACAGGGGGTTCTTTCGAGCAGTACTTC. This sequence encodes CASGRKTGGSFEQYF. The variable domain in full, completed from reference TRBV19 and TRBJ2-7, reads DGGITQSPKYLFRKEGQNVTLSCEQNLNHDAMYWYRQDPGQGLRLIYYSQIVNDFQKGDIAEGYSVSREKKESFPLTVTSAQKNPTAFYLCASGRKTGGSFEQYFGPGTRLTVT.